Listed here are 15 T cell receptor beta chains from one sample, sequenced in a study of blood T cells in healthy people across ages. A J-beta primer mix and a sample-barcoded 5' primer were used in a second PCR of roughly 7 to 12 cycles. TCRdb passed the 5' RACE reads through MiXCR, listing each CDR3 protein once. The sample holds more than 800,000 distinct CDR3 sequences, 45% seen once. Sequencing was performed on blood. The receptors derive from a woman aged 55-75 years in good health.

The rearrangement joins TRBV9 to TRBJ2-1; D uncertain. CDR1 is SGDLS, CDR2 YYNGEE, per germline. Trimming left V 4 bases short and J 3 bases short, with 14 bases between. The CDR3 extends over 15 amino acids. As DNA, the CDR3 is TGTGCCAGCAGCCCAAGCGAGTTTGGCTACAATGAGCAGTTCTTC. Protein product: CASSPSEFGYNEQFF.

J is TRBJ2-7 and V is TRBV27; no definite D call. This CDR3 is 12 amino acids long. Trimming removed 3 bases at V and 8 bases at J, with 11 bases between. Germline CDR1 MNHEY, CDR2 SMNVEV (reference sequence). The CDR3 nucleotides are TGTGCCAGCAGTTTTTCGGGCTCGAAGCAGTACTTC. Amino acids: CASSFSGSKQYF.

The J gene is TRBJ2-4, the V gene TRBV20-1, with D possibly matching TRBD1 (6 bases). With the DNA end fitting TRBJ2-7 better, the J assignment may be wrong. This CDR3 spans 18 amino acids. Germline CDR1 and CDR2: DFQATT and SNEGSKA (reference sequence). The CDR3 DNA follows: TGCAGTGCTACCACCGGGACAAGGCCTATTACGCTATCCTACGAGCAGTACTTC. It translates to CSATTGTRPITLSYEQYF.

The V and J genes are TRBV20-1 and TRBJ1-2, with D hard to call. V was trimmed by 0 bases and J by 8 bases, leaving 13 bases between them. This CDR3 comprises 13 residues. CDR1 and CDR2 from the germline V gene are DFQATT and SNEGSKA (reference sequence). The CDR3: CSARDFRTGGYTF. In DNA, the CDR3 is TGCAGTGCTAGAGATTTTCGGACCGGGGGCTACACCTTC.

The V and J genes are TRBV6-5 and TRBJ2-1, with D perhaps TRBD1 or TRBD2 (5 bases each). V lost 7 bases and J 1 base, leaving 14 bases between the germline ends. Germline assignment: CDR1 MNHEY and CDR2 SVGAGI. The CDR3 is 15 residues long. CDR3 region: CASTGTGLSYNEQFF. The CDR3, as DNA: TGTGCCAGCACCGGGACCGGCCTGTCCTACAATGAGCAGTTCTTC.

V usage is TRBV11-1 and J usage is TRBJ2-5; the D is unclear. The CDR3 extends over 14 amino acids. Trimming left V 5 bases short and J 5 bases short, with 15 bases between. CDR1 is SGHAT, CDR2 FQDESV, per germline (reference sequence). The CDR3 here is CASSIIGSPETQYF. The DNA of the CDR3 is TGTGCCAGCAGCATAATTGGTAGTCCGGAGACCCAGTACTTC. Filled out from reference TRBV11-1 and TRBJ2-5, the complete variable domain reads EAEVAQSPRYKITEKSQAVAFWCDPISGHATLYWYRQILGQGPELLVQFQDESVVDDSQLPKDRFSAERLKGVDSTLKIQPAELGDSAMYLCASSIIGSPETQYFGPGTRLLVL.

V and J are TRBV20-1 and TRBJ2-3; the D gene is possibly TRBD2 (5 bases). Deletions cut 3 bases from V and 3 bases from J, with 13 bases between. CDR3 size: 14 residues. Germline assignment: CDR1 DFQATT and CDR2 SNEGSKA (reference sequence). This chain's CDR3 is CSASEGVITDTQYF. CDR3 coding DNA: TGCAGTGCTAGCGAGGGAGTGATAACAGATACGCAGTATTTT.

This clonotype was observed a few times. The V call is TRBV27, the J call TRBJ2-7; 7 nucleotides agree with TRBD2. From germline, CDR1 is MNHEY and CDR2 SMNVEV (reference sequence). Trimming removed 4 bases from V and 3 bases from J; junction bases left unmatched: 6. The CDR3 runs to 14 residues. The CDR3 loop reads CASSSVGGSYEQYF. The CDR3 nucleotides are TGTGCCAGCAGTTCGGTGGGAGGGAGCTACGAGCAGTACTTC.

The rearrangement uses TRBV10-3 and TRBJ1-6; D gene uncertain. Trimming removed 2 bases at V and 7 bases at J, with 6 bases between. Germline CDR1 is ENHRY and CDR2 is SYGVKD. There are 13 residues in the CDR3. This CDR3 is CAISETTNSPLHF. The CDR3 coding sequence is TGTGCCATCAGTGAGACGACGAATTCACCCCTCCACTTT.

The V and J genes are TRBV20-1 and TRBJ2-5; tentative D call: TRBD1 (6 bases). This CDR3 region has 13 residues. V dropped 5 bases and J dropped 3 bases, with 13 bases sitting between them. Germline V CDR1 and CDR2: DFQATT, SNEGSKA (reference sequence). The CDR3 bases are TGCAGTGCTCCCCGGGACACCGAAGAGACCCAGTACTTC. It encodes CSAPRDTEETQYF.

This clonotype was counted a few times. The chain carries TRBV13 and TRBJ1-2, with TRBD1 as a possible D gene (6 bases). CDR3 length equals 16 residues. The germline V and J ends were trimmed by 5 bases and 0 bases, with 16 bases remaining between them. Per the germline V gene, CDR1 is PRHDT and CDR2 is FYEKMQ (reference sequence). CDR3 amino acids: CASSPRTALANYGYTF. CDR3 bases: TGTGCCAGCAGCCCGAGGACAGCCTTAGCTAACTATGGCTACACCTTC.

This clonotype was picked up many times. CDR3 region: CASRGQGQQYF. Here the CDR3 DNA reads TGTGCCAGCAGAGGACAGGGACAGCAGTACTTC. The chain combines TRBV28 with TRBJ2-7; 8 positions agree with TRBD1. The CDR3 consists of 11 residues. Germline V lookup: CDR1 MDHEN, CDR2 SYDVKM. Trimming cost V 6 bases and J 8 bases; bases outside gene matches: 3.

This clonotype came up a few times. The chain employs TRBV7-9 and TRBJ2-1; 13 nucleotides line up with TRBD2. After removal of 5 bases from V and 7 bases from J, the junction contained 5 bases not matched to a gene. The CDR3 has 15 residues. Germline V lookup: CDR1 SEHNR, CDR2 FQNEAQ (reference sequence). The CDR3 region has the DNA TGTGCCAGCAGCCAAGGACTAGCGGGAGAGAATGAGCAGTTCTTC. This sequence encodes CASSQGLAGENEQFF.

The V call is TRBV29-1, the J call TRBJ2-5, with D maybe TRBD1 (7 bases). CDR1 and CDR2 (germline): SQVTM, ANQGSEA. The CDR3 is 14 amino acids. Trimming left V 3 bases short and J 2 bases short, with 13 bases between. For the CDR3, the DNA is TGCAGCGTTGATGGCAGGGGGACTCAAGAGACCCAGTACTTC. Translating gives CSVDGRGTQETQYF.

A few counts support this clonotype. This chain joins TRBV12-3 or TRBV12-4 and TRBJ2-5; 8 bases are shared with TRBD2. The CDR3 has 15 amino acids. The ends lost 3 bases at V and 2 bases at J; junction bases unmatched: 5. The DNA of the CDR3 is TGTGCCAGCAGTTTTAACGGGAGGGCACAAGAGACCCAGTACTTC. The encoded protein is CASSFNGRAQETQYF.